A selection of T cell receptor beta chains follows, all from one sample in a study of T cell changes during pregnancy in multiple sclerosis. Sequencing used immunoSEQ multiplex PCR; TCRdb keeps in-frame clones, though not all of them. The table records about 49,000 clones, 85% to 95% of them present only once. The sequences come from CD8+ T cells from peripheral blood mononuclear cells, collected before pregnancy. The receptors were gathered from a female donor with multiple sclerosis, enrolled in a pregnancy study. The CDR3 runs from the conserved cysteine through the conserved F or W. Each record gives: clone size, V gene, D gene, J gene, CDR3 protein, CDR3 DNA. The D gene is left open where the match is weak. The size field is filled for only some rows; it gives once, few, many or a size class.

>-|TRBV19|TRBD2|TRBJ2-1
CASSLAGGPGNEQFF
TGTGCCAGTTCCCTAGCGGGAGGGCCGGGGAATGAGCAGTTCTTC
>few|TRBV6-1|TRBD2|TRBJ2-7
CASSGTGTSYEQYF
TGTGCCAGCAGTGGAACCGGGACTAGCTACGAGCAGTACTTC
>few|TRBV11-3|TRBD1|TRBJ2-2
CASSQLTGTGTGELFF
TGTGCCAGCAGCCAACTGACAGGGACGGGCACCGGGGAGCTGTTTTTT
>-|TRBV19|-|TRBJ1-3
CASNTGNTIYF
TGTGCCAGTAACACTGGAAACACCATATATTTT
>-|TRBV29-1|TRBD2|TRBJ2-7
CSVMGLAASYEQYF
TGCAGCGTTATGGGACTAGCGGCCTCCTACGAGCAGTACTTC
>-|TRBV4-1|-|TRBJ1-1
CASSPSGAQSMNTEAFF
TGCGCCAGCAGCCCGTCGGGAGCACAAAGTATGAACACTGAAGCTTTCTTT
>-|TRBV13|-|TRBJ2-5
CASSAGHGETQYF
TGTGCCAGCAGCGCAGGACACGGAGAGACCCAGTACTTC
>-|TRBV11-2|TRBD1|TRBJ2-7
CASSPLTGNYEQYF
TGTGCCAGCAGCCCCCTGACAGGGAATTACGAGCAGTACTTC
>-|TRBV7-9|-|TRBJ2-1
CASSLLDSNNEQFF
TGTGCCAGCAGCTTACTAGATTCTAACAATGAGCAGTTCTTC
>-|TRBV4-1|TRBD1|TRBJ2-5
CASSQTGVQETQYF
TGCGCCAGCAGCCAGACAGGGGTCCAAGAGACCCAGTACTTC
>-|TRBV9|TRBD2|TRBJ2-5
CASSVASGLAVQETQYF
TGTGCCAGCAGCGTAGCATCGGGACTAGCGGTCCAAGAGACCCAGTACTTC